Below, 30 T cell receptor beta chains from the same sample are listed, as sequenced in a study of glioma-infiltrating T cells. The iRepertoire nested amplicon-rescue multiplex PCR amplified TCR alpha and beta CDR3s from RNA. TCRdb fed the multiplex PCR reads into MiXCR, producing one record per CDR3 protein. The data show roughly 100,000 distinct CDR3 sequences, with roughly 40% seen just once and 35% to 45% held by the top ten. Sequencing used glioma tissue, nonneoplastic brain tissue, or PBMCs (not recorded which). These receptors were collected from a human donor with low-grade glioma or glioblastoma, undergoing nonglioma brain surgery, or in good health (not recorded which).

This clonotype was counted ten times or more. CDR3 nucleotides: TGCAGCGTTGTTTACAACACTGAAGCTTTCTTT. It translates to CSVVYNTEAFF. This chain links TRBV29-1 with TRBJ1-1; D is undetermined. CDR3 length: 11 amino acids. V was trimmed by 4 bases and J by 2 bases, leaving 5 bases between them. The germline V gene has CDR1 SQVTM and CDR2 ANQGSEA.

This clonotype was detected many times. V and J are TRBV7-6 and TRBJ2-5; the D call may be TRBD1 or TRBD2 (5 bases each). Trimming took off 5 bases at V and 7 bases at J, with 17 bases between the two ends. The CDR3 sequence is 14 residues long. CDR1 is SGHVS and CDR2 is FNYEAQ in the germline V gene. This CDR3 reads CASSTLGAQGTQYF. CDR3 DNA: TGTGCCAGCAGCACCCTCGGGGCCCAGGGGACCCAGTACTTC.

This chain links TRBV4-1 with TRBJ2-2; D is perhaps TRBD1 (5 bases). Trimming took 5 bases from V and 6 from J, leaving 16 bases between them. The CDR3 is 15 residues long. Germline CDR1 is MGHRA and CDR2 is YSYEKL. The CDR3 loop is CASSERAGSAGELFF. DNA of the CDR3: TGCGCCAGCAGCGAAAGGGCAGGGTCGGCCGGGGAGCTGTTTTTT.

V and J are TRBV28 and TRBJ1-6; possibly TRBD1 for D (5 bases). The CDR3 has 16 residues. Trimming took 2 bases from V and 6 from J, leaving 14 bases between them. Germline CDR1 is MDHEN and CDR2 is SYDVKM. CDR3 loop: CASSLDTSGSNSPLHF. CDR3 nucleotides: TGTGCCAGCAGTTTAGACACCTCAGGGAGTAATTCACCCCTCCACTTT.

This clonotype has a count of ten or more. The chain uses TRBV2 and TRBJ2-1, with a weak D call TRBD2 (6 bases). The CDR3 length is 12 residues. V gave up 6 bases and J gave up 8 bases, with 11 bases separating them. Germline V gene lookup returns CDR1 SNHLY and CDR2 FYNNEI. CDR3 DNA: TGTGCCAGCAGACTAGCTGGCGATGAGCAGTTCTTC. Translating it yields CASRLAGDEQFF.

The V and J genes are TRBV2 and TRBJ2-7; D might be TRBD2 (6 bases). Germline V gene data show CDR1 as SNHLY and CDR2 as FYNNEI. CDR3 length: 16 residues. The CDR3 is CVSREVYGTGSYEQYF. CDR3 nucleotide sequence: TGTGTTAGCAGGGAGGTATATGGGACGGGATCCTACGAGCAGTACTTC.

As for this clonotype: The CDR3 carries no conserved terminal phenylalanine or tryptophan, so it likely arises from a read error. V and J are TRBV11-2 and TRBJ2-5; no definite D call. V lost 2 bases to trimming and J lost 4 bases, with 5 bases between them. Looked up from germline, CDR1 is SGHAT and CDR2 is FQNNGV. The CDR3 contains 12 residues. CDR3 in amino acids: CASSLRRETQYL. For the CDR3, the DNA is TGTGCCAGCAGCTTACGCAGAGAGACCCAGTACCTC.

The V call is TRBV6-2 or TRBV6-3, the J call TRBJ2-3, with a weak D call TRBD1 (6 bases). CDR1 and CDR2 (germline): MNHEY, SVGEGT. CDR3 length: 16 amino acids. The ends were cut back, 2 bases at V and 4 bases at J, with 16 bases in the middle. CDR3 DNA sequence: TGTGCCAGCAGTTACACTCCTACAGGGATCGCAGATACGCAGTATTTT. The encoded protein is CASSYTPTGIADTQYF.

In regard to this clonotype: A single base separates this from a much larger clone, so it may be a read error. J is TRBJ1-1 and V is TRBV29-1; D remains unclear. The CDR3 has 13 residues. Per germline, CDR1 SQVTM and CDR2 ANQGSEA. The CDR3 sequence: CIVERGAGTEAFF. The CDR3 DNA is TGCATCGTTGAGCGGGGAGCCGGCACTGAAGCTTTCTTT.

This clonotype has a count of ten or more. This chain links TRBV18 with TRBJ1-5; 9 bases map to TRBD1. CDR3 length: 13 amino acids. Trimming cost V 5 bases and J 5 bases; bases outside gene matches: 1. Germline V gene data show CDR1 as KGHSH and CDR2 as LQKENI. The CDR3 loop reads CASSRTGDQPQHF. DNA for the CDR3: TGTGCCAGCTCAAGGACAGGGGATCAGCCCCAGCATTTT.

This clonotype has ten or more counts. V usage is TRBV5-1 and J usage is TRBJ2-7; D not resolved. CDR1 is SGHRS, CDR2 YFSETQ, per germline. The CDR3 is 14 amino acids. V was trimmed by 2 bases and J by 6 bases, leaving 15 bases between them. The CDR3 is CASSLGAEGSEQYF. In DNA form, the CDR3 reads TGCGCCAGCAGCTTAGGCGCCGAAGGTTCCGAGCAGTACTTC.

This clonotype was recorded at least ten times. V is TRBV6-1 and J is TRBJ2-2; the D is unclear. Germline assignment: CDR1 MNHNS and CDR2 SASEGT. V lost 4 bases, J lost 0 bases, and 9 bases lay in between. The length of the CDR3 is 15 residues. This CDR3 reads CASSAYKANTGELFF. DNA for the CDR3: TGTGCCAGCAGTGCCTACAAAGCGAACACCGGGGAGCTGTTTTTT.

This clonotype was seen a few times. J is TRBJ2-5 and V is TRBV24-1, with 8 bases aligning to TRBD1. Losses at the gene ends were 5 bases for V and 1 base for J; bases not matched to a gene: 5. The CDR3 length is 15 residues. Germline-derived CDR1 and CDR2 are KGHDR and SFDVKD. CDR3: CATSGLGTGQETQYF. In nucleotides, the CDR3 is TGTGCCACCAGTGGCCTAGGGACAGGCCAAGAGACCCAGTACTTC.

This clonotype showed up many times. The genes are TRBV4-1 and TRBJ1-1; D gene unclear. This CDR3 spans 11 amino acids. The germline CDR1 and CDR2 sequences are MGHRA and YSYEKL. V was cut by 3 bases and J by 8 bases, with 7 bases left in between. CDR3 sequence reads: CASSQDQEAFF. The CDR3 region has the DNA TGCGCCAGCAGCCAGGACCAGGAAGCTTTCTTT.

This clonotype was counted a few times. The rearrangement links TRBV29-1 to TRBJ2-3; 10 bases align to TRBD2. J gave up 4 bases and V 8 bases, and 9 bases lay outside the gene matches. The CDR3 is 14 residues long. The V gene's germline CDR1 is SQVTM and CDR2 ANQGSEA. The CDR3 sequence is CSYTSGGAADTQYF. The CDR3 DNA follows: TGCAGCTACACAAGCGGGGGGGCGGCAGATACGCAGTATTTT.

The CDR3 reads CATSTVTTDKQYF. In nucleotides, the CDR3 is TGTGCCACCAGCACAGTGACCACAGATAAACAGTATTTT. The V and J genes are TRBV15 and TRBJ2-3; no definite D call. With 4 bases removed from V and 12 bases from J, the gap between germline ends came to 17 bases. The CDR3 runs 13 residues. Germline CDR1 LNHNV, CDR2 YYDKDF (reference sequence).

This clonotype showed up just once. Just one base apart from a much larger clone, this may be a read error. The chain carries TRBV5-4 and TRBJ2-1; 12 nucleotides align to TRBD2. The CDR3 sequence is 15 residues long. The J segment lost 12 bases and the V segment lost 2 bases, leaving 9 bases of the junction unmatched. The germline CDR1 and CDR2 sequences are SGHNT and YYREEE (reference sequence). As DNA, the CDR3 is TGTGCCAGCAGCTTTCTAGCGGGAGGGGGCGATGTGCAGTTCTTC. Translated: CASSFLAGGGDVQFF.

The chain couples TRBV13 to TRBJ2-7; 7 bases are shared with TRBD2. CDR1 and CDR2 from the germline V gene are PRHDT and FYEKMQ (reference sequence). This CDR3 comprises 16 residues. The J segment lost 5 bases and the V segment lost 0 bases, leaving 10 bases of the junction unmatched. The CDR3 DNA is TGTGCCAGCAGCTTAGGGACTAGCAGTCCATTCCACGAGCAGTACTTC. Protein sequence: CASSLGTSSPFHEQYF. Together with reference TRBV13 and TRBJ2-7, the CDR3 gives the full variable domain: AAGVIQSPRHLIKEKRETATLKCYPIPRHDTVYWYQQGPGQDPQFLISFYEKMQSDKGSIPDRFSAQQFSDYHSELNMSSLELGDSALYFCASSLGTSSPFHEQYFGPGTRLTVT.

This clonotype was found many times. The chain links TRBV7-3 to TRBJ2-3; no reliable D call. CDR3 length equals 13 residues. Trimming shortened V by 4 bases and J by 6 bases, and 11 bases separated the two germline ends. CDR1 and CDR2 from the germline V gene are SGHTA and FQGTGA. Here the CDR3 reads CASSSPPSDTQYF. DNA of the CDR3: TGTGCCAGCAGCTCCCCTCCATCGGATACGCAGTATTTT.

Comments on this clonotype: A clone one base away is much larger, so this may be a read error. V gene TRBV12-3 or TRBV12-4 combines with J gene TRBJ2-3; the D call may be TRBD1 or TRBD2 (5 bases each). V was shortened by 6 bases and J by 4 bases, with 23 bases between the two germline ends. The CDR3 spans 17 residues. The CDR3 loop reads CASSPARGREAADTQYF. CDR3 in DNA: TGTGCCAGCAGCCCCGCCCGGGGCAGGGAAGCTGCAGATACGCAGTATTTT.

This clonotype has ten or more counts. J is TRBJ1-1 and V is TRBV7-3, with 10 bases identical to TRBD1. CDR1 and CDR2 (germline): SGHTA, FQGTGA. The ends lost 3 bases at V and 12 bases at J; junction bases unmatched: 7. This CDR3 comprises 13 residues. The DNA for the CDR3 is TGTGCCAGCAGCTTCAGACAGGGGGCAGACACTTTCTTT. As protein: CASSFRQGADTFF. The full variable domain, rest sourced from reference TRBV7-3 and TRBJ1-1, is GAGVSQTPSNKVTEKGKYVELRCDPISGHTALYWYRQSLGQGPEFLIYFQGTGAADDSGLPNDRFFAVRPEGSVSTLKIQRTERGDSAVYLCASSFRQGADTFFGQGTRLTVV.

This clonotype was found many times. V is TRBV28 and J is TRBJ2-3; unclear D gene. The V and J ends lost 6 bases and 4 bases respectively, with 8 bases between them. The CDR3 totals 12 residues. Germline values: CDR1 MDHEN, CDR2 SYDVKM. The CDR3 nucleotides read TGTGCCAGCAGATACACGTCAGATACGCAGTATTTT. Translating it yields CASRYTSDTQYF.

The rearrangement links TRBV27 to TRBJ2-5; 9 nucleotides agree with TRBD1. Germline CDR1 reads MNHEY; CDR2 reads SMNVEV (reference sequence). V was pared by 7 bases and J by 11 bases, with 17 bases of the junction left unmatched. The CDR3 has 15 residues. The CDR3 region has the DNA TGTGCCAGCAAACTAAACAGGGGGCTAGCAGGGACTCAGTACTTC. Translated: CASKLNRGLAGTQYF.

On this clonotype itself: This clone may be a read error of a much larger clone one base away. The chain is built from TRBV5-4 and TRBJ1-6; no clear D gene. CDR1 SGHNT and CDR2 YYREEE come from the germline V gene (reference sequence). CDR3 size: 16 residues. The CDR3 is CASSPPGHGRNPPLHF. CDR3 bases: TGTGCCAGCAGCCCCCCGGGCCACGGGCGTAATCCACCCCTCCACTTT.

This clonotype was counted many times. This sequence joins TRBV5-1 and TRBJ2-5; D tentatively fits TRBD1 or TRBD2 (6 bases each). The CDR3 runs 15 residues. The germline V gene has CDR1 SGHRS and CDR2 YFSETQ. V was clipped by 0 bases and J by 4 bases, with 13 bases between them. CDR3 coding DNA: TGCGCCAGCAGCTTGGGGGGGGCGACCACAGAGACCCAGTACTTC. Its translation: CASSLGGATTETQYF.

There are many counts of this clonotype. The J gene is TRBJ1-1, the V gene TRBV7-2, with a possible D match to TRBD1 (6 bases). CDR3 length: 15 residues. Germline V gives CDR1 SGHTA, CDR2 FQGNSA. The ends were cut back, 2 bases at V and 4 bases at J, with 14 bases in the middle. Written as DNA, the CDR3 is TGTGCCAGCAGCTTAAGTGGGGCCAGGGGCACTGAAGCTTTCTTT. Translating it yields CASSLSGARGTEAFF. Full variable domain (remainder filled in from reference TRBV7-2 and TRBJ1-1): GAGVSQSPSNKVTEKGKDVELRCDPISGHTALYWYRQSLGQGLEFLIYFQGNSAPDKSGLPSDRFSAERTGGSVSTLTIQRTQQEDSAVYLCASSLSGARGTEAFFGQGTRLTVV.

Note on this clonotype: A much larger clone lies a single base off, so this may be a read error. The genes are TRBV29-1 and TRBJ2-1; tentatively, D is TRBD2 (7 bases). The CDR3 is 16 amino acids. Germline values: CDR1 SQVTM, CDR2 ANQGSEA. The CDR3 sequence: CSVEEGGPFKYNEQSF. CDR3 DNA sequence: TGCAGCGTTGAGGAGGGGGGGCCGTTTAAGTACAATGAGCAGTCCTTC.

This clonotype was seen many times. The rearrangement links TRBV11-2 to TRBJ2-2, with D possibly being TRBD2 (6 bases). Germline loops: CDR1 SGHAT, CDR2 FQNNGV. The CDR3 is 17 residues long. V lost 2 bases and J lost 5, with 18 bases in between. The CDR3 DNA is TGTGCCAGCAGCTTACTCCCCCGGGTGGCGGGGACCGGGGAGCTGTTTTTT. This sequence encodes CASSLLPRVAGTGELFF.

Comments on this clonotype: Sequence at one end of the junction differs from germline and may be a read error. The chain combines TRBV6-5 with TRBJ2-7; 9 nucleotides line up with TRBD2. The CDR3 runs to 14 residues. CDR1 MNHEY and CDR2 SVGAGI come from the germline V gene. This chain's CDR3 is CASKVAGAPYEQCF. CDR3 DNA sequence: TGTGCCAGCAAAGTAGCGGGGGCCCCCTACGAGCAGTGCTTC.

With respect to this clonotype: A junction boundary mismatches the germline segment, possibly from a read error. The rearrangement joins TRBV28 to TRBJ1-4, with 8 bases aligning to TRBD1. There are 15 residues in the CDR3. The germline V gene encodes CDR1 MDHEN and CDR2 SYDVKM. CDR3 bases: TGTGCCAGCAGTTTATGGTACAGGGGGAACGAAAAACTGGTTTTT. It translates to CASSLWYRGNEKLVF.